These 10 T cell receptor beta chains originate from one sample sequenced in a study of blood T cells in healthy people across ages. It was with a sample-barcoded 5' primer and a J-beta primer mix that a second PCR of about 6 to 12 cycles was run. Using its own MiXCR run on the 5' RACE reads, TCRdb lists one record per CDR3 protein. The sample holds some 1.5 million distinct CDR3 sequences, 40% to 45% seen once. The sample taken for sequencing was blood. These TCRs come from a woman between 18 and 29 years old in good health.

The V gene is TRBV7-9, the J gene TRBJ1-2; D ambiguous. CDR1 SEHNR and CDR2 FQNEAQ come from the germline V gene (reference sequence). The CDR3 spans 18 residues. V lost 0 bases to trimming and J lost 0 bases, with 17 bases between them. The CDR3 DNA sequence: TGTGCCAGCAGCTTAGCGCTGATGGGTCAGAGATCTAACTATGGCTACACCTTC. It specifies CASSLALMGQRSNYGYTF.

The J gene is TRBJ2-6, the V gene TRBV12-3 or TRBV12-4; a possible D gene is TRBD2 (6 bases). V lost 6 bases, J lost 0 bases, and 15 bases lay in between. The length of the CDR3 is 17 residues. CDR3 sequence (DNA): TGTGCCAGCAGACGGGGGACGGGGAACTCTGGGGCCAACGTCCTGACTTTC. Translation gives CASRRGTGNSGANVLTF.

The chain joins TRBV29-1 to TRBJ1-1; TRBD1 is a possible D gene (6 bases). Germline V gives CDR1 SQVTM, CDR2 ANQGSEA. V lost 4 bases, J lost 6 bases, and 12 bases lay in between. The CDR3 is 12 residues long. CDR3 region: CSVGMGAAEAFF. The CDR3 DNA follows: TGCAGCGTTGGCATGGGGGCCGCTGAAGCTTTCTTT.

This chain uses TRBV29-1 with TRBJ2-7; possibly TRBD2 for D (6 bases). CDR1 is SQVTM, CDR2 ANQGSEA, per germline. CDR3 length: 13 residues. V shed 7 bases and J shed 0 bases, with 13 bases lying between them. The CDR3 loop reads CSAWGESSYEQYF. CDR3 DNA: TGCAGCGCCTGGGGGGAGAGCTCCTACGAGCAGTACTTC.

The J gene is TRBJ2-1, the V gene TRBV4-1; possibly TRBD2 for D (5 bases). Germline CDR1 reads MGHRA; CDR2 reads YSYEKL. The CDR3 runs 16 residues. Trimming left V 3 bases short and J 0 bases short, with 12 bases between. CDR3 sequence (DNA): TGCGCCAGCAGCCACCAAGCGGTGATCTCCTACAATGAGCAGTTCTTC. Translated: CASSHQAVISYNEQFF.

The sample holds a few counts of this clonotype. The chain combines TRBV4-2 with TRBJ2-3, with 8 nucleotides matching TRBD2. The germline gives CDR1 LGHNA, CDR2 YNFKEQ. The CDR3 loop spans 16 amino acids. The junction had 10 bases not matched to a gene; V was cut back by 5 bases and J by 3 bases. CDR3 sequence (DNA): TGTGCCAGCAGCTCGCCCGGGAGGGACATTACAGATACGCAGTATTTT. Translated: CASSSPGRDITDTQYF.

This clonotype was picked up a small number of times. This chain connects TRBV20-1 to TRBJ1-2, with a possible D match to TRBD1 (5 bases). V dropped 1 base and J dropped 4 bases, with 10 bases sitting between them. The CDR3 covers 13 residues. The germline gives CDR1 DFQATT, CDR2 SNEGSKA (reference sequence). The CDR3 loop reads CSARGQGTYGYTF. The CDR3 DNA follows: TGCAGTGCTAGAGGTCAGGGCACCTATGGCTACACCTTC.

This clonotype has just one count. V and J are TRBV7-9 and TRBJ2-1, with a tentative D call TRBD2 (6 bases). The J call is doubtful: the DNA matches TRBJ2-7 better. The germline gives CDR1 SEHNR, CDR2 FQNEAQ (reference sequence). This CDR3 region has 15 residues. The CDR3 reads CASSLPAGPFNEQYF. In DNA form, the CDR3 reads TGTGCCAGCAGCTTACCGGCGGGACCTTTTAATGAGCAGTACTTC.

The chain has TRBV7-9 and TRBJ1-1; the match to TRBD1 covers 10 bases. J lost 13 bases, V lost 5 bases, and 10 bases had no gene match. The germline gives CDR1 SEHNR, CDR2 FQNEAQ (reference sequence). The CDR3 contains 13 residues. The CDR3 nucleotides are TGTGCCAGCAGCCTCACGACAGGGGGCGATGGTTTCTTT. The encoded protein is CASSLTTGGDGFF.

The V and J genes are TRBV7-2 and TRBJ1-1; D not resolved. The CDR3 has 11 residues. Germline V lookup: CDR1 SGHTA, CDR2 FQGNSA. The V and J ends lost 3 bases and 11 bases respectively, with 10 bases between them. The CDR3 reads CASSLVGVAFF. The DNA for the CDR3 is TGTGCCAGCAGCTTGGTTGGTGTGGCTTTCTTT.